Listed below are T cell receptor beta chains from one sample, sequenced in a study of response to subunit inactivated influenza vaccine. Via MiXCR, TCRdb re-called the RT-PCR reads, giving one row per CDR3 protein. The sample lists about 160,000 distinct CDR3 sequences; around 10% were seen once. This sample comprised CD8+ T cells sorted from PBMCs, obtained less than 25 months after vaccination. The receptors were sampled from a man aged 45-69 years who received an inactivated influenza vaccine. Both conserved end residues are part of each CDR3. The order of the fields is V gene, clone size, D gene, J gene, CDR3 protein, CDR3 DNA. The D gene is left open where the match is weak. Not every row has a clone size; where given, it reads once, few, many or a size class.

TRBV15	many	TRBD1	TRBJ2-1	CATSPRAGGHEQFF	TGTGCCACCAGTCCCCGAGCAGGGGGCCATGAGCAGTTCTTC
TRBV5-1	-	TRBD1	TRBJ2-1	CASSLLAGQGYNEQFF	TGCGCCAGCAGCTTGTTGGCGGGACAGGGATACAATGAGCAGTTCTTC
TRBV10-3	many	-	TRBJ2-3	CAIMGIQVDTQYF	TGTGCCATCATGGGGATTCAGGTAGATACGCAGTATTTT
TRBV10-3	few	TRBD1	TRBJ2-6	CAISQQGAAGANVLTF	TGTGCCATCAGCCAACAGGGGGCGGCTGGGGCCAACGTCCTGACTTTC
TRBV9	-	TRBD1	TRBJ2-7	CASGDRVGNEQYF	TGTGCCAGCGGGGACAGGGTAGGCAACGAGCAGTACTTC
TRBV9	few	-	TRBJ1-1	CASSAIRIGEGYMNTEAFF	TGTGCCAGCAGCGCCATCCGGATAGGAGAGGGATACATGAACACTGAAGCTTTCTTT
TRBV4-3	-	-	TRBJ2-7	CASSQDQGTTYEQYF	TGCGCCAGCAGCCAAGATCAGGGCACCACATACGAGCAGTACTTC
TRBV10-3	once	TRBD2	TRBJ2-1	CAISGVASGRAAEEQFF	TGTGCCATCAGTGGAGTCGCTAGCGGGAGGGCCGCGGAGGAGCAGTTCTTC
TRBV5-6	-	-	TRBJ2-7	CASSRTVSEQYF	TGTGCCAGCAGCCGGACGGTTTCCGAGCAGTACTTC
TRBV28	-	-	TRBJ1-4	CASSFNRFMGTNEILFF	TGTGCCAGCAGTTTTAACAGGTTCATGGGGACTAATGAAATACTGTTTTTT
TRBV3-1	few	-	TRBJ2-7	CASSQGISSAYEQYF	TGTGCCAGCAGCCAAGGGATCAGTTCTGCCTACGAGCAGTACTTC
TRBV9	-	TRBD1	TRBJ2-3	CASSAGTGVVADTQYF	TGTGCCAGCAGCGCCGGGACAGGGGTAGTTGCAGATACGCAGTATTTT
TRBV20-1	-	TRBD2	TRBJ2-1	CSARPLAGYYNEQFF	TGCAGTGCTAGACCCCTAGCGGGATATTACAATGAGCAGTTCTTC
TRBV7-9	-	-	TRBJ2-1	CASTSAGFGEHEQFF	TGTGCCAGCACCTCAGCAGGGTTTGGAGAACATGAGCAGTTCTTC
TRBV11-2	many	-	TRBJ2-3	CASTQDPDASSTDTQYF	TGTGCCAGCACCCAAGATCCGGACGCCTCTAGCACAGATACGCAGTATTTT
TRBV9	-	-	TRBJ1-5	CASSVEGNSNQPQHF	TGTGCCAGCAGCGTGGAGGGAAATAGCAATCAGCCCCAGCATTTT
TRBV6-6	few	-	TRBJ1-1	CASSTSTEAFF	TGTGCCAGCAGTACCTCCACTGAAGCTTTCTTT
TRBV4-2	-	-	TRBJ2-1	CASSPGQVLQEQFF	TGTGCCAGCAGCCCGGGACAAGTGCTTCAGGAGCAGTTCTTC
TRBV3-1	few	-	TRBJ2-1	CASSQDAGRPYNEQFF	TGTGCCAGCAGCCAAGATGCGGGGCGACCGTACAATGAGCAGTTCTTC
TRBV6-2/TRBV6-3	-	-	TRBJ2-5	CASSAQIQETQYF	TGTGCCAGCAGTGCACAAATCCAAGAGACCCAGTACTTC